This T cell receptor beta chain was obtained from a study of cytomegalovirus exposure and HLA in healthy donors. A few counts support this clone. The PCR used 60 Vbeta and 13 Jbeta primers. Here immunoSEQ multiplex PCR was the method, and the copy in TCRdb shows in-frame clones only, minus some. The sample has about 120,000 clones, over 15% seen once; the top ten hold roughly 2.7%. The receptor comes from a female donor in good health and CMV-seropositive. Specimen: PBMCs.

The CDR3 coding sequence is TGTGCCAGCTCTAGCGGGGCCCCATCCTACAATGAGCAGTTCTTC. It specifies CASSSGAPSYNEQFF. The J gene is TRBJ2-1, the V gene TRBV27, with TRBD2 matching 9 bases. V dropped 8 bases and J dropped 1; count of bases not matched to a gene: 6. The germline gives CDR1 MNHEY, CDR2 SMNVEV (reference sequence). The CDR3 has 15 residues.